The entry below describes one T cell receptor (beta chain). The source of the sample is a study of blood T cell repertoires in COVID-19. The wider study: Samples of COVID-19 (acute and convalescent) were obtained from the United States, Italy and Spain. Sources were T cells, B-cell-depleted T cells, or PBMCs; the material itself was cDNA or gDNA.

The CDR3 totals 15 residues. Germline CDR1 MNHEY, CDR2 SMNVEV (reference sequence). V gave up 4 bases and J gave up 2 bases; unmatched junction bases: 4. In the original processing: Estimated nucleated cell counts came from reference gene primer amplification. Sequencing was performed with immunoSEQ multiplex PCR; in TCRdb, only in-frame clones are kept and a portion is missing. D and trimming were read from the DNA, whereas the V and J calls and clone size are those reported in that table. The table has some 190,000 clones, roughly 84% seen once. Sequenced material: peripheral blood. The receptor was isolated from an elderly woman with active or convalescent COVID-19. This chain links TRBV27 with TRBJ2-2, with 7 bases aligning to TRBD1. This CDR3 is CASSWDRINTGELFF. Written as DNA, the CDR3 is TGTGCCAGCAGTTGGGACAGAATCAACACCGGGGAGCTGTTTTTT.